A selection of T cell receptor beta chains follows, all from one sample in a study of CD8+ T cells in alopecia areata. TCRdb keeps only in-frame clones here, not all; method: immunoSEQ multiplex PCR. This sample has about 120,000 clones, with around three fifths found just once. This specimen consisted of CD4+ T cells sorted from blood, obtained at week 24, from a patient treated with tofacitinib. These receptor sequences come from a human donor with alopecia areata. The CDR3 runs from the conserved cysteine through the conserved F or W. A D gene is named only where the DNA matches it firmly. Rows give clone size only sometimes, using once, few, many, or a class for an expanded clone.

j_call: TRBJ2-7; d_call: TRBD1; clone_size: .; v_call: TRBV5-1; cdr3_length: 18; cdr3_aa: CASSRDRGHQTALYEQYF; cdr3_nt: TGCGCCAGCAGCCGGGACAGGGGGCATCAAACGGCGCTGTACGAGCAGTACTTC
j_call: TRBJ2-3; d_call: .; clone_size: .; v_call: TRBV29-1; cdr3_length: 13; cdr3_aa: CSVDVVSADTQYF; cdr3_nt: TGCAGCGTTGACGTGGTCTCGGCGGATACGCAGTATTTT
j_call: TRBJ2-1; d_call: TRBD2; clone_size: few; v_call: TRBV4-1; cdr3_length: 15; cdr3_aa: CASSPLGRAGNEQFF; cdr3_nt: TGCGCCAGCAGCCCATTGGGGAGGGCCGGTAATGAGCAGTTCTTC
j_call: TRBJ1-4; d_call: .; clone_size: once; v_call: TRBV9; cdr3_length: 13; cdr3_aa: CASSATSNEKLFF; cdr3_nt: TGTGCCAGCAGCGCTACATCAAATGAAAAACTGTTTTTT
j_call: TRBJ2-6; d_call: .; clone_size: few; v_call: TRBV10-3; cdr3_length: 17; cdr3_aa: CAISESVGNSGANVLTF; cdr3_nt: TGTGCCATCAGTGAGTCAGTAGGAAACTCTGGGGCCAACGTCCTGACTTTC
j_call: TRBJ1-4; d_call: TRBD1; clone_size: few; v_call: TRBV7-9; cdr3_length: 14; cdr3_aa: CASSPTGNDEKLFF; cdr3_nt: TGTGCCAGCAGCCCGACAGGGAACGATGAAAAACTGTTTTTT
j_call: TRBJ2-2; d_call: .; clone_size: .; v_call: TRBV14; cdr3_length: 13; cdr3_aa: CASSQDYTGELFF; cdr3_nt: TGTGCCAGCAGCCAAGATTACACCGGGGAGCTGTTTTTT
j_call: TRBJ1-1; d_call: TRBD1; clone_size: .; v_call: TRBV5-1; cdr3_length: 16; cdr3_aa: CASSLAGQGMNTEAFF; cdr3_nt: TGCGCCAGCAGCTTGGCCGGACAGGGCATGAACACTGAAGCTTTCTTT
j_call: TRBJ1-1; d_call: .; clone_size: .; v_call: TRBV5-1; cdr3_length: 13; cdr3_aa: CASSARENTEAFF; cdr3_nt: TGCGCCAGCAGCGCACGAGAGAACACTGAAGCTTTCTTT
j_call: TRBJ2-5; d_call: .; clone_size: .; v_call: TRBV5-1; cdr3_length: 14; cdr3_aa: CASSLGENQETQYF; cdr3_nt: TGCGCCAGCAGCTTGGGGGAAAACCAAGAGACCCAGTACTTC
j_call: TRBJ1-2; d_call: TRBD1; clone_size: few; v_call: TRBV6-5; cdr3_length: 15; cdr3_aa: CASSKKTGGSYGYTF; cdr3_nt: TGTGCCAGCAGTAAGAAGACAGGGGGAAGCTATGGCTACACCTTC
j_call: TRBJ2-2; d_call: .; clone_size: .; v_call: TRBV7-3; cdr3_length: 16; cdr3_aa: CASSLHAAGNTGELFF; cdr3_nt: TGTGCCAGCAGCTTACACGCCGCGGGGAACACCGGGGAGCTGTTTTTT
j_call: TRBJ2-1; d_call: TRBD2; clone_size: once; v_call: TRBV6-5; cdr3_length: 16; cdr3_aa: CASSYTGLAKYNEQFF; cdr3_nt: TGTGCCAGCAGTTACACAGGACTAGCAAAATACAATGAGCAGTTCTTC
j_call: TRBJ1-1; d_call: .; clone_size: .; v_call: TRBV2; cdr3_length: 14; cdr3_aa: CASRGDGRNTEAFF; cdr3_nt: TGTGCCAGCAGGGGGGACGGGAGGAACACTGAAGCTTTCTTT
j_call: TRBJ2-7; d_call: .; clone_size: .; v_call: TRBV5-1; cdr3_length: 12; cdr3_aa: CASSLAFYEQYF; cdr3_nt: TGCGCCAGCAGCTTGGCCTTCTACGAGCAGTACTTC
j_call: TRBJ2-5; d_call: TRBD2; clone_size: .; v_call: TRBV5-4; cdr3_length: 16; cdr3_aa: CASSLGVAGGPETQYF; cdr3_nt: TGTGCCAGCAGCTTGGGAGTAGCGGGGGGGCCGGAGACCCAGTACTTC
j_call: TRBJ2-2; d_call: .; clone_size: many; v_call: TRBV11-2; cdr3_length: 15; cdr3_aa: CASSFNPTSTGELFF; cdr3_nt: TGTGCCAGCAGCTTCAATCCTACATCCACCGGGGAGCTGTTTTTT
j_call: TRBJ2-7; d_call: .; clone_size: few; v_call: TRBV2; cdr3_length: 12; cdr3_aa: CASSYSSYEQYF; cdr3_nt: TGTGCCAGCAGTTACAGCTCCTACGAGCAGTACTTC
j_call: TRBJ1-4; d_call: .; clone_size: .; v_call: TRBV6-6; cdr3_length: 14; cdr3_aa: CASSYRPGGEKLFF; cdr3_nt: TGTGCCAGCAGTTATCGGCCAGGCGGGGAAAAACTGTTTTTT
j_call: TRBJ2-6; d_call: .; clone_size: once; v_call: TRBV6-1; cdr3_length: 14; cdr3_aa: CAARGAAGANALTF; cdr3_nt: TGTGCCGCGAGGGGGGCGGCCGGGGCCAACGCCCTGACTTTC
j_call: TRBJ2-5; d_call: .; clone_size: .; v_call: TRBV2; cdr3_length: 14; cdr3_aa: CASTRTKIQETQYF; cdr3_nt: TGTGCCAGCACTCGGACGAAGATCCAAGAGACCCAGTACTTC
j_call: TRBJ1-2; d_call: TRBD1; clone_size: .; v_call: TRBV10-3; cdr3_length: 13; cdr3_aa: CAISGQGQNGYTF; cdr3_nt: TGTGCCATCAGCGGACAGGGTCAAAATGGCTACACCTTC
j_call: TRBJ1-1; d_call: .; clone_size: few; v_call: TRBV27; cdr3_length: 13; cdr3_aa: CASSLEVGTEAFF; cdr3_nt: TGTGCCAGCAGTTTAGAAGTTGGCACTGAAGCTTTCTTT
j_call: TRBJ2-2; d_call: TRBD1; clone_size: .; v_call: TRBV28; cdr3_length: 17; cdr3_aa: CASSQGWTGGSTGELFF; cdr3_nt: TGTGCCAGCAGCCAAGGGTGGACAGGGGGTTCCACCGGGGAGCTGTTTTTT
j_call: TRBJ2-3; d_call: TRBD2; clone_size: .; v_call: TRBV6-6; cdr3_length: 14; cdr3_aa: CASSPGLTPDTQYF; cdr3_nt: TGTGCCAGCAGCCCGGGACTAACTCCAGATACGCAGTATTTT
j_call: TRBJ2-5; d_call: TRBD2; clone_size: .; v_call: TRBV7-2; cdr3_length: 14; cdr3_aa: CASSSGLATETQYF; cdr3_nt: TGTGCCAGCAGCTCCGGACTAGCCACAGAGACCCAGTACTTC
j_call: TRBJ2-7; d_call: .; clone_size: few; v_call: TRBV7-2; cdr3_length: 14; cdr3_aa: CASSSRKGPSEQYF; cdr3_nt: TGTGCCAGCAGCTCGAGAAAAGGTCCCAGCGAGCAGTACTTC
j_call: TRBJ2-4; d_call: .; clone_size: .; v_call: TRBV4-2; cdr3_length: 16; cdr3_aa: CASSQNWGEAKNIQYF; cdr3_nt: TGTGCCAGCAGCCAAAACTGGGGGGAGGCCAAAAACATTCAGTACTTC
j_call: TRBJ1-6; d_call: TRBD1; clone_size: .; v_call: TRBV27; cdr3_length: 14; cdr3_aa: CASSSQTGGSPLHF; cdr3_nt: TGTGCCAGCAGTTCCCAAACAGGGGGCTCACCCCTCCACTTT
j_call: TRBJ1-1; d_call: .; clone_size: .; v_call: TRBV5-1; cdr3_length: 13; cdr3_aa: CASSSGGETEAFF; cdr3_nt: TGCGCCAGCAGCTCGGGGGGAGAGACTGAAGCTTTCTTT
j_call: TRBJ1-2; d_call: .; clone_size: .; v_call: TRBV18; cdr3_length: 14; cdr3_aa: CASSPPGGPGGYTF; cdr3_nt: TGTGCCAGCTCACCACCGGGAGGGCCCGGTGGCTACACCTTC
j_call: TRBJ2-1; d_call: TRBD2; clone_size: .; v_call: TRBV30; cdr3_length: 14; cdr3_aa: CAWKRAGTYNEQFF; cdr3_nt: TGTGCCTGGAAGCGAGCGGGGACCTACAATGAGCAGTTCTTC
j_call: TRBJ2-3; d_call: .; clone_size: .; v_call: TRBV10-3; cdr3_length: 13; cdr3_aa: CAISDTGTDTQYF; cdr3_nt: TGTGCCATCAGTGACACCGGCACAGATACGCAGTATTTT
j_call: TRBJ1-6; d_call: .; clone_size: .; v_call: TRBV11-2; cdr3_length: 13; cdr3_aa: CASRTVINSPLHF; cdr3_nt: TGTGCCAGCAGGACGGTGATTAATTCACCCCTCCACTTT
j_call: TRBJ2-1; d_call: .; clone_size: few; v_call: TRBV4-3; cdr3_length: 16; cdr3_aa: CASSQDRGRGYNEQFF; cdr3_nt: TGCGCCAGCAGCCAAGATCGCGGCAGGGGATACAATGAGCAGTTCTTC
j_call: TRBJ2-1; d_call: TRBD2; clone_size: .; v_call: TRBV15; cdr3_length: 14; cdr3_aa: CATKSSGYYNEQFF; cdr3_nt: TGTGCCACCAAGTCTAGCGGGTACTACAATGAGCAGTTCTTC
j_call: TRBJ1-1; d_call: TRBD1; clone_size: .; v_call: TRBV25-1; cdr3_length: 11; cdr3_aa: CASSETGKAFF; cdr3_nt: TGTGCCAGCAGTGAGACAGGGAAAGCTTTCTTT
j_call: TRBJ2-7; d_call: .; clone_size: .; v_call: TRBV5-1; cdr3_length: 12; cdr3_aa: CASSDGSSKQYF; cdr3_nt: TGCGCCAGCAGCGACGGGTCCTCCAAGCAGTACTTC
j_call: TRBJ1-1; d_call: TRBD1; clone_size: .; v_call: TRBV19; cdr3_length: 14; cdr3_aa: CASSPGQGQAEAFF; cdr3_nt: TGTGCCAGTAGTCCGGGACAGGGACAGGCTGAAGCTTTCTTT
j_call: TRBJ1-1; d_call: .; clone_size: .; v_call: TRBV30; cdr3_length: 16; cdr3_aa: CAWTIFSASVNTEAFF; cdr3_nt: TGTGCCTGGACTATCTTTTCGGCCTCAGTGAACACTGAAGCTTTCTTT
j_call: TRBJ1-5; d_call: .; clone_size: .; v_call: TRBV29-1; cdr3_length: 11; cdr3_aa: CSVEGGQPQHF; cdr3_nt: TGCAGCGTTGAAGGGGGGCAGCCCCAGCATTTT
j_call: TRBJ2-6; d_call: .; clone_size: .; v_call: TRBV7-7; cdr3_length: 14; cdr3_aa: CASSLNLGANVLTF; cdr3_nt: TGTGCTAGCAGCTTAAATCTTGGGGCCAACGTCCTGACTTTC
j_call: TRBJ1-6; d_call: TRBD1; clone_size: .; v_call: TRBV5-6; cdr3_length: 15; cdr3_aa: CASSGGTDAYSPLHF; cdr3_nt: TGTGCCAGCAGCGGTGGGACAGACGCATATTCACCCCTCCACTTT
j_call: TRBJ2-3; d_call: .; clone_size: .; v_call: TRBV29-1; cdr3_length: 15; cdr3_aa: CSVASGVLGADTQYF; cdr3_nt: TGCAGCGTTGCGTCAGGTGTTCTCGGCGCAGATACGCAGTATTTT
j_call: TRBJ2-4; d_call: .; clone_size: .; v_call: TRBV14; cdr3_length: 12; cdr3_aa: CASSTRGGIQYF; cdr3_nt: TGTGCCAGCAGTACCAGGGGTGGCATTCAGTACTTC
j_call: TRBJ2-3; d_call: .; clone_size: many; v_call: TRBV7-9; cdr3_length: 15; cdr3_aa: CASSSGRSPTDTQYF; cdr3_nt: TGTGCCAGCAGCTCAGGCCGCAGTCCCACAGATACGCAGTATTTT
j_call: TRBJ1-6; d_call: .; clone_size: few; v_call: TRBV7-9; cdr3_length: 14; cdr3_aa: CASSLQAYNSPLHF; cdr3_nt: TGTGCCAGCAGCTTACAGGCATATAATTCACCCCTCCACTTT
j_call: TRBJ2-5; d_call: .; clone_size: .; v_call: TRBV29-1; cdr3_length: 13; cdr3_aa: CSMRHSRRETQYF; cdr3_nt: TGCAGCATGCGGCACTCCCGGAGGGAGACCCAGTACTTC
j_call: TRBJ1-5; d_call: TRBD1; clone_size: .; v_call: TRBV27; cdr3_length: 14; cdr3_aa: CASSLDRGNQPQHF; cdr3_nt: TGTGCCAGCAGTCTGGACAGGGGCAATCAGCCCCAGCATTTT
j_call: TRBJ2-7; d_call: .; clone_size: .; v_call: TRBV7-9; cdr3_length: 15; cdr3_aa: CASSSPRGAIYEQYF; cdr3_nt: TGTGCCAGCAGCTCCCCACGGGGGGCAATATACGAGCAGTACTTC
j_call: TRBJ2-5; d_call: .; clone_size: .; v_call: TRBV29-1; cdr3_length: 12; cdr3_aa: CSVEYLPETQYF; cdr3_nt: TGCAGCGTTGAGTACCTCCCAGAGACCCAGTACTTC
j_call: TRBJ2-5; d_call: TRBD2; clone_size: .; v_call: TRBV5-4; cdr3_length: 14; cdr3_aa: CASRIAGGPETQYF; cdr3_nt: TGTGCCAGCAGAATAGCGGGGGGGCCGGAGACCCAGTACTTC
j_call: TRBJ1-5; d_call: .; clone_size: few; v_call: TRBV29-1; cdr3_length: 14; cdr3_aa: CSVKAADSNQPQHF; cdr3_nt: TGCAGCGTTAAGGCAGCTGATAGCAATCAGCCCCAGCATTTT